This T cell receptor (beta chain) was identified during a study of CDR3 diversity in severe acne. TCRdb passed the PCR reads through MiXCR, listing each CDR3 protein once. The data hold 97,000 or so distinct CDR3 sequences, with under 60% observed a single time. The CDR3 is 8 amino acids long, termini counted. Germline V gene data show CDR1 as DFQATT and CDR2 as SNEGSKA (reference sequence). This clonotype was counted at least ten times. The conserved final phenylalanine or tryptophan is absent from the CDR3, which likely points to a read error. The limits of the CDR3 on the DNA are not certain, so only TCRdb's listed CDR3 is given.

The rearrangement links TRBV20-1 to TRBJ2-7; the tabulated D call, TRBD2, remains unverified against the DNA. This TCR derives from a male donor with acne. The sample taken for sequencing was blood. CDR3 loop: CSARDVTS.